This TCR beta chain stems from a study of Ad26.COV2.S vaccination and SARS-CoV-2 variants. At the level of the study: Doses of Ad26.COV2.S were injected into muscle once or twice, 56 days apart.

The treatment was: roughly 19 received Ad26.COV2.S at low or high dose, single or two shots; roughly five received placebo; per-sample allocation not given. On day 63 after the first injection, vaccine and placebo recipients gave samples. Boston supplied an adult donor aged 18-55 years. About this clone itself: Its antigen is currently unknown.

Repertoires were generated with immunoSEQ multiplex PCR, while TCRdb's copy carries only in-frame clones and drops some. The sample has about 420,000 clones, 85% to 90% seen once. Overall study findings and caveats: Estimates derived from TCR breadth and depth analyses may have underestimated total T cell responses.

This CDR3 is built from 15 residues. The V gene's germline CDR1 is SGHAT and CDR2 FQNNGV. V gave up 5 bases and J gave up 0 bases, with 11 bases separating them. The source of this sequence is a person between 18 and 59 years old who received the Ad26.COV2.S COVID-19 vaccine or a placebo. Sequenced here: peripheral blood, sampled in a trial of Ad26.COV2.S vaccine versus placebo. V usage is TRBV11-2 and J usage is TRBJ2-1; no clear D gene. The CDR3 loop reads CASSPDRSSYNEQFF. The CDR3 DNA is TGTGCCAGCAGCCCGGACCGGAGCTCCTACAATGAGCAGTTCTTC.